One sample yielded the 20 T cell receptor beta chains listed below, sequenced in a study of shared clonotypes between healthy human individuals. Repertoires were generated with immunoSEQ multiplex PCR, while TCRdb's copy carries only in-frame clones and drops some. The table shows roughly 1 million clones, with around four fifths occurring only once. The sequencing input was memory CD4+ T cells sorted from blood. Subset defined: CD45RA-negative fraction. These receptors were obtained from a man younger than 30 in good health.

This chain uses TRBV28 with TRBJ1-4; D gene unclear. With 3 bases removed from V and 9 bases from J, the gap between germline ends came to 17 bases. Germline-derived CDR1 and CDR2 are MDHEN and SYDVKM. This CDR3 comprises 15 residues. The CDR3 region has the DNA TGTGCCAGCAGTTTTCAAGCGGGGTCTGAGAAAAAACTGTTTTTT. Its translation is CASSFQAGSEKKLFF.

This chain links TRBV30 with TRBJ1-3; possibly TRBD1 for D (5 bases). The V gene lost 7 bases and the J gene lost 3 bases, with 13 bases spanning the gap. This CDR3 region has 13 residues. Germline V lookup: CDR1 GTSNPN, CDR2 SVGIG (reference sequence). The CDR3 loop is CASSGTVGNTIYF. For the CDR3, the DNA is TGTGCCTCCTCCGGGACGGTTGGAAACACCATATATTTT.

CDR3 in amino acids: CAISGEVLGAFDEQYF. The CDR3 DNA sequence: TGTGCCATCAGTGGGGAGGTTTTGGGGGCTTTCGACGAGCAGTACTTC. The V call is TRBV10-3, the J call TRBJ2-7; D tentatively fits TRBD1 or TRBD2 (6 bases each). Germline CDR1 reads ENHRY; CDR2 reads SYGVKD. This CDR3 contains 16 residues. V shed 4 bases and J shed 5 bases, with 21 bases lying between them.

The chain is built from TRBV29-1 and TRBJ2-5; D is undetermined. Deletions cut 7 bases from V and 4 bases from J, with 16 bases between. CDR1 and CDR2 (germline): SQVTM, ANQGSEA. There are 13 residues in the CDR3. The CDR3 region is CSADGFTRETQYF. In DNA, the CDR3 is TGCAGCGCCGATGGATTCACCCGAGAGACCCAGTACTTC.

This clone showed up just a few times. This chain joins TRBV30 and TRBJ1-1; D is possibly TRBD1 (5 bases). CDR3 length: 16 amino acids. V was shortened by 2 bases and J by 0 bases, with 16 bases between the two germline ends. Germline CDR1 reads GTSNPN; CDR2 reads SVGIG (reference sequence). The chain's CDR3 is CAWSPLGRGMNTEAFF. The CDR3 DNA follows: TGTGCCTGGAGTCCCCTAGGGCGGGGGATGAACACTGAAGCTTTCTTT.

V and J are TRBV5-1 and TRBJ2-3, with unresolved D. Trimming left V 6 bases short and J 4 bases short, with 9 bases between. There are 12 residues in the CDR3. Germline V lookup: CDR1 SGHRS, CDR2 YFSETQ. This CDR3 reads CASTGLSDTQYF. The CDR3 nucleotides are TGCGCCAGCACCGGTTTATCAGATACGCAGTATTTT.

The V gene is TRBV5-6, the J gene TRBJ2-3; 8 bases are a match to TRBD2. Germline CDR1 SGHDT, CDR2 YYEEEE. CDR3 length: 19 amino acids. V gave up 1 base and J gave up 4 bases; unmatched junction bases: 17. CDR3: CASSLRRLAGPQSPDTQYF. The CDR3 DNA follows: TGTGCCAGCAGCTTGAGGCGTCTAGCGGGCCCACAATCCCCAGATACGCAGTATTTT.

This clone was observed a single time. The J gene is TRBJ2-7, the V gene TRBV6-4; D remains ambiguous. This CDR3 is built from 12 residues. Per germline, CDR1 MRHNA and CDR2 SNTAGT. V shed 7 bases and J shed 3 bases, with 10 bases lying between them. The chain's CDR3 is CASKARVYEQYF. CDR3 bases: TGTGCCAGCAAGGCAAGGGTCTACGAGCAGTACTTC.

The CDR3: CASSPSHSGSYEQYF. The CDR3 region has the DNA TGTGCCAGCTCACCGTCGCATTCAGGGAGTTACGAGCAGTACTTC. The rearrangement uses TRBV18 and TRBJ2-7; the D call may be TRBD1 or TRBD2 (5 bases each). This CDR3 spans 15 amino acids. The V end was cut by 3 bases, the J end by 4 bases, with 16 bases between. Germline V gives CDR1 KGHSH, CDR2 LQKENI.

CDR3 in DNA: TGTGCCACCAGCAGGGCCCAGGGGGGACAGGGTCCCTCTGGAAACACCATATATTTT. Protein product: CATSRAQGGQGPSGNTIYF. The chain uses TRBV15 and TRBJ1-3; 9 bases fit TRBD1. This CDR3 is built from 19 residues. After removal of 3 bases from V and 0 bases from J, the junction contained 12 bases not matched to a gene. CDR1 LNHNV and CDR2 YYDKDF come from the germline V gene (reference sequence). Full variable domain (remainder filled in from reference TRBV15 and TRBJ1-3): DAMVIQNPRYQVTQFGKPVTLSCSQTLNHNVMYWYQQKSSQAPKLLFHYYDKDFNNEADTPDNFQSRRPNTSFCFLDIRSPGLGDTAMYLCATSRAQGGQGPSGNTIYFGEGSWLTVV.

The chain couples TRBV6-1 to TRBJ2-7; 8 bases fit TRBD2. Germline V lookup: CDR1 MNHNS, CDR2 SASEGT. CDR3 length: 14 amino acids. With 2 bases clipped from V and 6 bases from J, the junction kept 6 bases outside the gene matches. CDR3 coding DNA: TGTGCCAGCAGTGAACGGGGGGGGTATCTCGAGCAGTACTTC. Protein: CASSERGGYLEQYF.

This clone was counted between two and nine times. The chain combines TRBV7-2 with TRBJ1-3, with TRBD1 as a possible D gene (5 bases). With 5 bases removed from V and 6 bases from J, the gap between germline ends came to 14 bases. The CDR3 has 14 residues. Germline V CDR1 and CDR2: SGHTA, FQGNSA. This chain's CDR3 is CASSVGVLENTIYF. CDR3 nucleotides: TGTGCCAGCAGCGTAGGGGTTCTTGAAAACACCATATATTTT.

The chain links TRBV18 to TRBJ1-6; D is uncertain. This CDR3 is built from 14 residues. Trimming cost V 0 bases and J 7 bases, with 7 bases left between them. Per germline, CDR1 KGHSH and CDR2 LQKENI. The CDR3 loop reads CASSPPGSNSPLHF. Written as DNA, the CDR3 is TGTGCCAGCTCACCACCCGGGTCCAATTCACCCCTCCACTTT.

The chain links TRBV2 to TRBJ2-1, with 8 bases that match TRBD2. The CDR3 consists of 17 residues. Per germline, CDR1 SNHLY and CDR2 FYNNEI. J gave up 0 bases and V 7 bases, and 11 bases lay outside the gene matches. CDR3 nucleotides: TGTGCCAGCACTTTGAATAAGCGGGGGCCCTCCTACAATGAGCAGTTCTTC. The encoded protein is CASTLNKRGPSYNEQFF.

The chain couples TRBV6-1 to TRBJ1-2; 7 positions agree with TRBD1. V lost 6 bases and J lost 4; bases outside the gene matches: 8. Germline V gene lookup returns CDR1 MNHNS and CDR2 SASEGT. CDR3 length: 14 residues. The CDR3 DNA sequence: TGTGCCAGCAGAGATACGGGACAGACCTATGGCTACACCTTC. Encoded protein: CASRDTGQTYGYTF.

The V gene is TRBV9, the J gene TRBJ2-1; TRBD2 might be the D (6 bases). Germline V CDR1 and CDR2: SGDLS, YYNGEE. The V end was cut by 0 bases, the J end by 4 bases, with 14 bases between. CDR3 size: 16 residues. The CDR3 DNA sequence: TGTGCCAGCAGCGTAGACGGGCGGGGCCTTTACAATGAGCAGTTCTTC. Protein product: CASSVDGRGLYNEQFF.

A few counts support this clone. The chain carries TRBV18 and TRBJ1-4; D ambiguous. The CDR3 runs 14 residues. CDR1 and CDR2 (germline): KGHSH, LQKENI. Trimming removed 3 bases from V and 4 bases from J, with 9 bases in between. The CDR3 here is CASSPRQSNEKLFF. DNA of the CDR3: TGTGCCAGCTCACCGCGGCAGAGTAATGAAAAACTGTTTTTT. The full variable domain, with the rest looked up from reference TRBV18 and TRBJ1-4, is NAGVMQNPRHLVRRRGQEARLRCSPMKGHSHVYWYRQLPEEGLKFMVYLQKENIIDESGMPKERFSAEFPKEGPSILRIQQVVRGDSAAYFCASSPRQSNEKLFFGSGTQLSVL.

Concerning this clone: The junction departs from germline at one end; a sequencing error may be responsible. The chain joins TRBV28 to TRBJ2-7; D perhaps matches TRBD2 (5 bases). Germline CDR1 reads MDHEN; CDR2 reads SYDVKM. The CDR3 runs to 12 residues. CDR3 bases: TGTGCCAGCAGTTTTTCTCGGACTGCCCAATATTTC. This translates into CASSFSRTAQYF.

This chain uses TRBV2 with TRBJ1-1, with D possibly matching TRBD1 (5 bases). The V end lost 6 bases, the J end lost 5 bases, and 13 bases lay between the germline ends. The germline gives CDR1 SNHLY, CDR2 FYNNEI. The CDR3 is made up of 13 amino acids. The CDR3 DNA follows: TGTGCCAGCAGGTTCTTGGGGGGGACTGAAGCTTTCTTT. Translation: CASRFLGGTEAFF.

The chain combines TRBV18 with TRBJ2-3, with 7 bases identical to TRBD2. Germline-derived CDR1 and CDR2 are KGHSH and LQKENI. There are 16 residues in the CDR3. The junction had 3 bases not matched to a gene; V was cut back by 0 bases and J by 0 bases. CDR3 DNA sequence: TGTGCCAGCTCACCACCGAGCGGGGCTAGCACAGATACGCAGTATTTT. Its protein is CASSPPSGASTDTQYF.